This TCR beta chain appears in the sequencing data of a study of shared clonotypes between healthy human individuals. Across the whole study: Those who served as donors were two women and a few men between the ages of 18 and 49. Whole-study results and caveats: Sharing across a few donors was seen in 4% to 6.5% of naive CD4 clonotypes. Rarefaction analysis demonstrated incomplete sorted-subset sequencing notwithstanding large depth.

The naive CD8 population came from CD45RO-negative cells selected for CCR7, without terminally differentiated effector memory CD45RA+ cells. Note on this clone: Its antigen is not identified.

TCRdb's copy holds only in-frame clones and misses some; the assay was immunoSEQ multiplex PCR. The sample lists 1.5 million to 2.5 million clones; about 95% were seen once. Germline lookup yields CDR1 SGHDT and CDR2 YYEEEE. The CDR3 covers 13 residues. With 1 base removed from V and 2 bases from J, the gap between germline ends came to 3 bases. The sequence derives from a man aged 18 to 35 in good health. The material sequenced was naive CD8+ T cells sorted from blood. This sequence joins TRBV5-6 and TRBJ1-4; no definite D call. CDR3 amino acids: CASSLSTNEKLFF. CDR3 nucleotides: TGTGCCAGCAGCTTGAGCACTAATGAAAAACTGTTTTTT.